The clone carrying this TCR beta chain was seen repeatedly, ten times or more. Its antigen is undetermined. This CDR3 region has 14 residues. Germline V CDR1 and CDR2: DFQATT, SNEGSKA (reference sequence). The ends were cut back, 1 base at V and 5 bases at J, with 14 bases in the middle. They built TCR cDNA with 5'RACE template switching, a step that put in a universal primer site and UMIs. TCRdb recomputed calls from the 5' RACE reads with MiXCR, one row per CDR3 protein. The table lists some 550,000 distinct CDR3 sequences, about 19% of them singletons. This entry comes from a study of T cells after yellow fever vaccination. Study results and caveats: Contamination of FACS-sorted repertoires by abundant clonotypes from the bulk population could occur. Of the clonotypes, a small share occurred in both CD4 and CD8 compartments.

The clonotype was recovered from a man between 25 and 39 years old who received the YFV17D yellow fever vaccine. This rearrangement joins TRBV20-1 to TRBJ2-5, with D uncertain. This material consisted of PBMCs, taken 15 days after the yellow fever booster vaccination. CDR3 in amino acids: CSARAGNLGETQYF. The CDR3 region has the DNA TGCAGTGCTAGAGCGGGCAACCTAGGGGAGACCCAGTACTTC.